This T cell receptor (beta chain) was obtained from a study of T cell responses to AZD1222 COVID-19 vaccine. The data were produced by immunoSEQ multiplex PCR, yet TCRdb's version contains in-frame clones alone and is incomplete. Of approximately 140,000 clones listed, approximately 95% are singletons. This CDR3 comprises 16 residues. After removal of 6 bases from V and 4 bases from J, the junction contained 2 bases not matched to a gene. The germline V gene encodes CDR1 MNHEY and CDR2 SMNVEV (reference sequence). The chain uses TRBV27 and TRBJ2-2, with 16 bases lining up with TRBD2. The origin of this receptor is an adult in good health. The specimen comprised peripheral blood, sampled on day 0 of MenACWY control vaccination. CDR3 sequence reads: CASRGLAGGPTGELFF. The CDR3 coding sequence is TGTGCCAGCAGGGGACTAGCGGGGGGGCCCACCGGGGAGCTGTTTTTT.